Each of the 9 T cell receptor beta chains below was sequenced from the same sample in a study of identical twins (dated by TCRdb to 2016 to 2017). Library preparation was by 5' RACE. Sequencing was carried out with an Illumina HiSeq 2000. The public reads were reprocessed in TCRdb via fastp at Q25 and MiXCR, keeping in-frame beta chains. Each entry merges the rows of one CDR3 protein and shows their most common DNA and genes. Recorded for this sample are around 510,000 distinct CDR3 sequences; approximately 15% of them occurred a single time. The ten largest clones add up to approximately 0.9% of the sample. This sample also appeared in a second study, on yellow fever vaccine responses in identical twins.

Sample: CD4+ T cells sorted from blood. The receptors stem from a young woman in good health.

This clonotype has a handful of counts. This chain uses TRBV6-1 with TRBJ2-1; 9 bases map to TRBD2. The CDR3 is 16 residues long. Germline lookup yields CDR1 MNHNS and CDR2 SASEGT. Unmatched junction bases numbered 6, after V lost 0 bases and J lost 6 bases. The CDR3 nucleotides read TGTGCCAGCAGTGAAGCAGGCGGGGGGGCTTTCAATGAGCAGTTCTTC. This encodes CASSEAGGGAFNEQFF.

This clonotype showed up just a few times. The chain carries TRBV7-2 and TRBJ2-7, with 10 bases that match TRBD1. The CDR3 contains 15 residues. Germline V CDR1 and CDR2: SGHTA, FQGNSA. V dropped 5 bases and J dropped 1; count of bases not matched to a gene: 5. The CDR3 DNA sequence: TGTGCCAGCAGCCACCGGACAGGGGGGTCCTACGAGCAGTACTTC. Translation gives CASSHRTGGSYEQYF.

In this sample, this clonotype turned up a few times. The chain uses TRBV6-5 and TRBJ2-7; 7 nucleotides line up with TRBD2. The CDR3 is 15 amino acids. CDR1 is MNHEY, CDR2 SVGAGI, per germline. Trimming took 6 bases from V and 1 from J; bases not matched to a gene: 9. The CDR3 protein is CASSLERGRSYEQYF. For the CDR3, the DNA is TGTGCCAGCAGCTTAGAGCGGGGCAGGTCCTACGAGCAGTACTTC.

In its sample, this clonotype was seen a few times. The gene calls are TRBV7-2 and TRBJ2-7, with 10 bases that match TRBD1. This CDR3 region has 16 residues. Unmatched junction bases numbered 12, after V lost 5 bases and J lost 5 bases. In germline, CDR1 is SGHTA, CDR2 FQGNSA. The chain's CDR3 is CASSPHDRGRFDEQYF. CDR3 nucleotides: TGTGCCAGCAGCCCTCATGACAGGGGGCGCTTTGACGAGCAGTACTTC.

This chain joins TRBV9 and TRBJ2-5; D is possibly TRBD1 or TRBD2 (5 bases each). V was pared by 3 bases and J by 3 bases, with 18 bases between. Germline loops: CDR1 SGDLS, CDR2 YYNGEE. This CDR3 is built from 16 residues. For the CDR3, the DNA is TGTGCCAGCAGCGAGGGACGGAGGATGAGTGAAGAGACCCAGTACTTC. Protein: CASSEGRRMSEETQYF.

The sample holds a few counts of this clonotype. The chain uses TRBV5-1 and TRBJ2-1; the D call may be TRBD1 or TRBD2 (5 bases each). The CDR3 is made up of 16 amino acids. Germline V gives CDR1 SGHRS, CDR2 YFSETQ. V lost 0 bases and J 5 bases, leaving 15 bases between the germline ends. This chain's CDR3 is CASSLVRGTIDNEQFF. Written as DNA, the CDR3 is TGCGCCAGCAGCTTGGTCCGGGGCACAATCGACAATGAGCAGTTCTTC.

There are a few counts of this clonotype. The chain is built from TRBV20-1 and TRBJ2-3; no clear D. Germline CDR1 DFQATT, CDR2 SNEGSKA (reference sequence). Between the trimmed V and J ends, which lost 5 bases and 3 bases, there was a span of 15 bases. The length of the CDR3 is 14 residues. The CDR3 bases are TGCAGTGCTGACCTCGGATCGCGAACAGATACGCAGTATTTT. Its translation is CSADLGSRTDTQYF.

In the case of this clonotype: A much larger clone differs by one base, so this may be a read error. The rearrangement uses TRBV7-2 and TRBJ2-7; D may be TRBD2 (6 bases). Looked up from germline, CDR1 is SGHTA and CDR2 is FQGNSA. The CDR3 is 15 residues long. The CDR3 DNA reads TGTGCCGGCAGCAAGAGACTAGGTTACTCCTACGAGCAGTACTTC. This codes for CAGSKRLGYSYEQYF.

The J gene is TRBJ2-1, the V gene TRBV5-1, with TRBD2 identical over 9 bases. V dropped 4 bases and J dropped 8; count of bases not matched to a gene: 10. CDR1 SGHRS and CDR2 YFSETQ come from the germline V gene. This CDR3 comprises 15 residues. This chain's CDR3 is CASSRGSGSRDEQFF. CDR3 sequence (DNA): TGCGCCAGCAGCAGGGGTAGCGGGAGTAGAGATGAGCAGTTCTTC.